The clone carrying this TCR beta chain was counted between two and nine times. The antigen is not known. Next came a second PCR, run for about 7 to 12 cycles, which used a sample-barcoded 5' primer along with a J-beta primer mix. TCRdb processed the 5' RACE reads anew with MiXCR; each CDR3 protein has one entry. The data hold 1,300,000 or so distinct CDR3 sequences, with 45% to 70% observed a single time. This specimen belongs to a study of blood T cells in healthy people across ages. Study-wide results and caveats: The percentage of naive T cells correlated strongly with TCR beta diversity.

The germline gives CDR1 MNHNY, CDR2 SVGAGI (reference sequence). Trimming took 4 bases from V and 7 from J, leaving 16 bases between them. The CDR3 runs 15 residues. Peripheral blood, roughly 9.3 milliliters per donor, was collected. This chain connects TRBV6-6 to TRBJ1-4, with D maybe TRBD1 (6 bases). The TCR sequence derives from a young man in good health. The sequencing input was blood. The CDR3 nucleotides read TGTGCCAGCAGTTCATCAGGGGCTCCGGGTGAAAAACTGTTTTTT. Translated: CASSSSGAPGEKLFF.